A single sample is the source of the 20 T cell receptor beta chains below, sequenced in a study of Graves' ophthalmopathy and Graves' hyperthyroidism. Amplified material comprised TCR beta CDR3 regions derived from RNA transcripts. RT-PCR with HTBI primers came first, then second-round multiplex PCR. Via MiXCR, TCRdb re-called the multiplex PCR reads, giving one row per CDR3 protein. The sample records around 1.1 million distinct CDR3 sequences, approximately 35% being singletons. The specimen sequenced was peripheral blood or thyroid tissue (not recorded which). All receptors derive from an adult man with Graves' hyperthyroidism.

This clonotype appeared a few times. V and J are TRBV10-3 and TRBJ1-6; TRBD1 is a possible D gene (5 bases). V gave up 5 bases and J gave up 6 bases, with 11 bases separating them. The germline gives CDR1 ENHRY, CDR2 SYGVKD. The CDR3 is 14 amino acids. The CDR3 loop reads CAISLTGGNSPLHF. The CDR3 DNA sequence: TGTGCCATCAGTCTTACAGGCGGTAATTCACCCCTCCACTTT.

V is TRBV20-1 and J is TRBJ2-5, with D uncertain. The germline V gene encodes CDR1 DFQATT and CDR2 SNEGSKA (reference sequence). V shed 1 base and J shed 4 bases, with 4 bases lying between them. The CDR3 runs to 11 residues. The CDR3 reads CSARATETQYF. The CDR3 DNA is TGCAGTGCTAGAGCCACAGAGACCCAGTACTTC.

The rearrangement joins TRBV9 to TRBJ2-2; 11 bases are a match to TRBD2. The CDR3 spans 19 residues. V was pared by 0 bases and J by 4 bases, with 11 bases of the junction left unmatched. CDR1 and CDR2 (germline): SGDLS, YYNGEE. The CDR3 region has the DNA TGTGCCAGCAGCGTAGCTCTAGCGGGGGGTGACGGGGGCACCGGGGAGCTGTTTTTT. This gives the protein CASSVALAGGDGGTGELFF. The complete variable domain, with remaining parts taken from reference TRBV9 and TRBJ2-2, reads DSGVTQTPKHLITATGQRVTLRCSPRSGDLSVYWYQQSLDQGLQFLIQYYNGEERAKGNILERFSAQQFPDLHSELNLSSLELGDSALYFCASSVALAGGDGGTGELFFGEGSRLTVL.

This clonotype has ten or more counts. The chain links TRBV6-5 to TRBJ2-5; 7 bases are shared with TRBD1. Germline V gene sequence: CDR1 MNHEY, CDR2 SVGAGI. Trimming cost V 5 bases and J 5 bases; bases outside gene matches: 14. The CDR3 length is 16 residues. This chain's CDR3 is CASSERTGRTEETQYF. CDR3 in DNA: TGTGCCAGCAGTGAACGGACAGGACGAACTGAGGAGACCCAGTACTTC.

The chain couples TRBV6-1 to TRBJ2-5; TRBD1 might be the D (6 bases). V was trimmed by 5 bases and J by 2 bases, leaving 18 bases between them. Per the germline V gene, CDR1 is MNHNS and CDR2 is SASEGT. The CDR3 is made up of 16 amino acids. The CDR3 reads CASSYGPPTGQETQYF. The CDR3 DNA sequence: TGTGCCAGCAGTTACGGACCTCCCACAGGGCAAGAGACCCAGTACTTC.

This clonotype was seen more than once but under ten times. J is TRBJ1-1 and V is TRBV20-1; 7 bases map to TRBD1. The CDR3 has 15 residues. Germline assignment: CDR1 DFQATT and CDR2 SNEGSKA (reference sequence). With V trimmed by 6 bases and J by 1 base, 11 bases remained unmatched. The CDR3 region is CSALDRVLGNTEAFF. In DNA form, the CDR3 reads TGCAGTGCGCTCGACAGGGTGTTGGGGAACACTGAAGCTTTCTTT.

This clonotype was counted only a few times. The V and J genes are TRBV6-5 and TRBJ2-7; D gene uncertain. Germline CDR1 is MNHEY and CDR2 is SVGAGI. The CDR3 length is 16 residues. Trimming shortened V by 6 bases and J by 0 bases, and 18 bases separated the two germline ends. In nucleotides, the CDR3 is TGTGCCAGCAGCCCAACCGTACCTCCGAGCTCCTACGAGCAGTACTTC. It encodes CASSPTVPPSSYEQYF.

V gene TRBV10-1 combines with J gene TRBJ2-7, with 10 bases aligning to TRBD1. CDR1 and CDR2 (germline): WNHNN, SYGVQD (reference sequence). This CDR3 region has 15 residues. The junction had 12 bases not matched to a gene; V was cut back by 6 bases and J by 7 bases. CDR3 amino acids: CASSLTGTGELEQYF. The CDR3 nucleotides are TGCGCCAGCAGCCTTACCGGGACAGGGGAGTTAGAGCAGTACTTC.

This clonotype occurred a few times. CDR3 in DNA: TGCGGGGGGTTAGCGGGAATTTACGAGCAGTACTTC. Encoded protein: CGGLAGIYEQYF. This chain links TRBV20-1 with TRBJ2-7, with 8 bases matching TRBD2. The CDR3 is made up of 12 amino acids. CDR1 DFQATT and CDR2 SNEGSKA come from the germline V gene (reference sequence).

Worth noting for this clonotype: In this CDR3 the conserved last residue, phenylalanine or tryptophan, is missing, so a read error is likely. The limits of the CDR3 on the DNA are not certain, so only TCRdb's listed CDR3 is given. V is TRBV15 and J is TRBJ2-2; the table calls TRBD2, which could not be checked here. CDR1 is LNHNV, CDR2 YYDKDF, per germline (reference sequence). The CDR3 has 17 residues if both end residues are counted. The CDR3 is CATSRDAGLPNTGELMS.

This clonotype appeared many times. The chain is built from TRBV7-8 and TRBJ2-7, with D possibly being TRBD1 or TRBD2 (5 bases each). Germline V gene data show CDR1 as SGHVS and CDR2 as FQNEAQ. V was pared by 2 bases and J by 0 bases, with 14 bases between. The CDR3 length is 16 residues. CDR3 DNA sequence: TGTGCCAGCAGCTTAAGGCCGGGACGCAGCTCCTACGAGCAGTACTTC. This encodes CASSLRPGRSSYEQYF.

The rearrangement links TRBV20-1 to TRBJ2-2, with 7 bases lining up with TRBD1. Trimming cost V 5 bases and J 5 bases; bases outside gene matches: 5. There are 13 residues in the CDR3. Germline loops: CDR1 DFQATT, CDR2 SNEGSKA (reference sequence). DNA of the CDR3: TGCAGTGCTGAAGAGGACAGGACCGGGGAGCTGTTTTTT. Translated: CSAEEDRTGELFF.

Points on this clonotype: Here the CDR3 omits its conserved ending phenylalanine or tryptophan, so a read error is the likely source. Because the CDR3's place on the DNA is in doubt, the DNA is left out and the CDR3 is given as listed by TCRdb. This rearrangement joins TRBV5-1 to TRBJ2-7; TRBD2 reflects the table's D call only, with no check against the DNA. Germline CDR1 is SGHRS and CDR2 is YFSETQ. The CDR3 length is 9 residues, termini included. The CDR3: CASSFRLAG.

Note on this clonotype: At one boundary the junction diverges from the germline segment, which might be a read error. The chain links TRBV6-2 or TRBV6-3 to TRBJ1-6; possible D gene TRBD1, 6 bases. The CDR3 spans 14 residues. In germline, CDR1 is MNHEY, CDR2 SVGEGT. CDR3 residues: CTSSPPGVDSPLHF. DNA for the CDR3: TGTACCAGCAGTCCTCCAGGGGTGGATTCACCCCTCCACTTT.

With regard to this clonotype: This CDR3 fails to terminate in the conserved phenylalanine or tryptophan, so it likely reflects a read error. The DNA is left out, because the CDR3 cannot be placed on it with certainty; the CDR3 is given as TCRdb lists it. This sequence joins TRBV5-1 and TRBJ1-1. CDR1 and CDR2 from the germline V gene are SGHRS and YFSETQ. The CDR3 region is 9 residues in length, termini included. The CDR3 here is CASSLAEGV.

This clonotype was seen many times. The rearrangement links TRBV29-1 to TRBJ1-4; the D gene is possibly TRBD1 (6 bases). The CDR3 is 13 residues long. Germline values: CDR1 SQVTM, CDR2 ANQGSEA. Deletions cut 4 bases from V and 3 bases from J, with 9 bases between. CDR3 loop: CSVGTGPNEKLFF. The CDR3 DNA sequence: TGCAGCGTTGGAACAGGGCCTAATGAAAAACTGTTTTTT.

Details on this clonotype: Being one base from a much bigger clone, this may be a read error. This rearrangement joins TRBV5-6 to TRBJ2-7, with D hard to call. This CDR3 comprises 12 residues. The germline V gene has CDR1 SGHDT and CDR2 YYEEEE. This CDR3 is CASSPRWNEQCF. Here the CDR3 DNA reads TGTGCCAGCAGCCCCCGGTGGAACGAGCAGTGCTTC.

The chain employs TRBV7-9 and TRBJ2-5; 8 nucleotides line up with TRBD1. This CDR3 is built from 14 residues. Germline lookup yields CDR1 SEHNR and CDR2 FQNEAQ (reference sequence). The V gene end was trimmed by 3 bases and the J gene end by 11 bases; junction bases not matched to a gene: 11. CDR3 nucleotides: TGTGCCAGCAGCTTCCTCGGACAGGGAAGTCAGCAGTACTTC. Residues: CASSFLGQGSQQYF.

This chain connects TRBV15 to TRBJ1-6; 8 bases are shared with TRBD1. The V gene's germline CDR1 is LNHNV and CDR2 YYDKDF (reference sequence). CDR3 length: 13 amino acids. After removal of 8 bases from V and 9 bases from J, the junction contained 6 bases not matched to a gene. This chain's CDR3 is CATERDRISPLHF. In nucleotides, the CDR3 is TGTGCCACCGAGAGGGACAGGATTTCACCCCTCCACTTT.

This clonotype was counted only a few times. The chain couples TRBV9 to TRBJ2-6; D is possibly TRBD2 (6 bases). Germline V gives CDR1 SGDLS, CDR2 YYNGEE. The CDR3 totals 15 residues. Trimming left V 3 bases short and J 4 bases short, with 11 bases between. CDR3 sequence: CASSGGGAGANVLTF. The DNA of the CDR3 is TGTGCCAGCAGCGGGGGAGGAGCCGGGGCCAACGTCCTGACTTTC.